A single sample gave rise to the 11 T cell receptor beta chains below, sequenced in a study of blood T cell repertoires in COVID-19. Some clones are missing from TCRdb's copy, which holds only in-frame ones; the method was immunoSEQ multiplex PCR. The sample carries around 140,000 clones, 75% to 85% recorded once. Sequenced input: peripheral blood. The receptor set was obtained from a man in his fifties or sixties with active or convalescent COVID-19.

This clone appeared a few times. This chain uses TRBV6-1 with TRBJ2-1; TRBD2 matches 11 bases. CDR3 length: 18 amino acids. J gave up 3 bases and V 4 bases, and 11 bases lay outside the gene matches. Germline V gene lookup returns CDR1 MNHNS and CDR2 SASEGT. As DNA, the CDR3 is TGTGCCAGCAGTGCAAGGGGCCTAGCGGGAGGTATCTACAATGAGCAGTTCTTC. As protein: CASSARGLAGGIYNEQFF.

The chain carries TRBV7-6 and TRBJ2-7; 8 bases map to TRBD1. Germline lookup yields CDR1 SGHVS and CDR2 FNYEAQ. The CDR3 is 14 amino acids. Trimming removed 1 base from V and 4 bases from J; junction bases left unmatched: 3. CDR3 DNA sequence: TGTGCCAGCAGCTTAGACCAGGGGGCATACGAGCAGTACTTC. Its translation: CASSLDQGAYEQYF.

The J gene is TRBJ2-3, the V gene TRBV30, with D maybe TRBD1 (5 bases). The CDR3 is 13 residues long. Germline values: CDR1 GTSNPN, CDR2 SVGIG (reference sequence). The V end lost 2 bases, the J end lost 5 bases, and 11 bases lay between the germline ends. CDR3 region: CAWSRVGVDTQYF. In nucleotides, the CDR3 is TGTGCCTGGAGTCGGGTAGGGGTAGATACGCAGTATTTT.

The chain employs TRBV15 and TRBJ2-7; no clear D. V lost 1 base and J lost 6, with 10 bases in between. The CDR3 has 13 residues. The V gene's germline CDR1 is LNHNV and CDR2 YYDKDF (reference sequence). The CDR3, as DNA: TGTGCCACCAGCAGAGTCCGGGTTGGCGAGCAGTACTTC. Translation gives CATSRVRVGEQYF.

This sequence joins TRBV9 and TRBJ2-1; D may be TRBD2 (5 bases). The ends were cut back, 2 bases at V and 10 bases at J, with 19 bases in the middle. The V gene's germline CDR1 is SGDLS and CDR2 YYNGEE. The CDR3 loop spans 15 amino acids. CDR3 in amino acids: CASSVDHPVTGEQFF. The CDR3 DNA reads TGTGCCAGCAGCGTCGACCACCCTGTGACGGGGGAGCAGTTCTTC.

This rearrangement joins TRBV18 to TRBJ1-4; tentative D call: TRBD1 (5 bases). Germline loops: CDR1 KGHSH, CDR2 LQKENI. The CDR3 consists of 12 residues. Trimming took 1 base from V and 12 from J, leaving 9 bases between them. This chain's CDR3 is CASSPLGLQLFF. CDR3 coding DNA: TGTGCCAGCTCACCACTGGGGCTACAACTGTTTTTT.

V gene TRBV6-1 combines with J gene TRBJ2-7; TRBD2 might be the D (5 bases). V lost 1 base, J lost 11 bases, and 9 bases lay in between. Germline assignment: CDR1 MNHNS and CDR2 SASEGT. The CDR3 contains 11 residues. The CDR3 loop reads CASSEGRVEYF. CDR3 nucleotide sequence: TGTGCCAGCAGTGAAGGGCGGGTCGAGTACTTC.

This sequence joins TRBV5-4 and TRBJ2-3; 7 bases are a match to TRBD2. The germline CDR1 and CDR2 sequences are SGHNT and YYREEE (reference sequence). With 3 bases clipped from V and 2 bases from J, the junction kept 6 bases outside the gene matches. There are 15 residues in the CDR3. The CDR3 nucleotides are TGTGCCAGCAGCTCGGGACTAACCGACACAGATACGCAGTATTTT. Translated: CASSSGLTDTDTQYF.

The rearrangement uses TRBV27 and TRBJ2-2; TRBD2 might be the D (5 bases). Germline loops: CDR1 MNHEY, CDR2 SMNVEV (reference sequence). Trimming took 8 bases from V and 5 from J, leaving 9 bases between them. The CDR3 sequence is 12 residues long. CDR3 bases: TGTGCCAGCGGTCCGGGGACCGGGGAGCTGTTTTTT. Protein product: CASGPGTGELFF.

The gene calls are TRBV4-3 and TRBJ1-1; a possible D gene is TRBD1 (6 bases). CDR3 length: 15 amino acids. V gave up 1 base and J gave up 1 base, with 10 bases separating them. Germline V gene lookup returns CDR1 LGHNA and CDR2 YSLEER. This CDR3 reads CASSQGEGGNTEAFF. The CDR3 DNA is TGCGCCAGCAGCCAAGGGGAAGGGGGGAACACTGAAGCTTTCTTT.

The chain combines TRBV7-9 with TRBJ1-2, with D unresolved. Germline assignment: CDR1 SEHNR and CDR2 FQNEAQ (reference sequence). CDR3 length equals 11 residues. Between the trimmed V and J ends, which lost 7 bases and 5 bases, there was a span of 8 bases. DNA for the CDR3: TGTGCCAGCAACCAGGTTTATGGCTACACCTTC. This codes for CASNQVYGYTF.